This TCR beta chain was obtained from a study of T cell therapy after organ transplantation. Across the study: Of about ten patients, eight responded clinically and two did not.

In the case of this clone: Its antigen is not identified.

TCRdb's table, derived via immunoSEQ multiplex PCR, lists solely in-frame clones and lacks some. The sample holds some 48,000 clones; 94% are singletons and the top ten take about 3.1%. The CDR3 spans 13 residues. V lost 1 base, J lost 2 bases, and 6 bases lay in between. Germline V gives CDR1 LGHNA, CDR2 YSLEER. J is TRBJ2-7 and V is TRBV4-3; tentative D call: TRBD1 (5 bases). The TCR comes from a human patient who had received a solid organ transplant and had CMV disease. Material: CD8+ T cells from blood, obtained before autologous CMV-specific T cell therapy. The CDR3 bases are TGCGCCAGCAGCCAAGGACAGCCCTACGAGCAGTACTTC. Protein product: CASSQGQPYEQYF.